The 15 T cell receptor beta chains reported below all come from one sample, sequenced in a study of T-cell reconstitution after alpha-beta-depleted transplantation in children. Preparing the TCRbeta library involved the use of unique molecular identifiers. MiXCR was run by TCRdb on the PCR reads, yielding one entry per CDR3 protein. Among more than 60,000 distinct CDR3 sequences listed, 6% to 8.5% were seen once. Source: PBMCs from the stem cell graft donor, taken from the stem cell graft. These receptor sequences come from a human donor who donated a stem cell graft to a child with acute lymphoblastic leukemia.

This clonotype was counted at least ten times. This chain uses TRBV20-1 with TRBJ2-5, with 8 bases that match TRBD1. Looked up from germline, CDR1 is DFQATT and CDR2 is SNEGSKA (reference sequence). With V trimmed by 2 bases and J by 4 bases, 9 bases remained unmatched. CDR3 length equals 15 residues. The CDR3 bases are TGCAGTGCTAGACTACAGGGGGGAGTAGCAGAGACCCAGTACTTC. Translated: CSARLQGGVAETQYF.

In its sample, this clonotype was seen many times. V usage is TRBV5-6 and J usage is TRBJ2-7; 7 bases map to TRBD2. The germline gives CDR1 SGHDT, CDR2 YYEEEE. CDR3 length: 12 amino acids. The junction had 3 bases not matched to a gene; V was cut back by 3 bases and J by 6 bases. The CDR3 reads CASSSGGAEQYF. The CDR3 nucleotides read TGTGCCAGCAGCTCGGGGGGAGCCGAGCAGTACTTC.

This clonotype occurred many times. This rearrangement joins TRBV7-2 to TRBJ2-7; weak D call: TRBD2 (6 bases). This CDR3 has 14 residues. Trimming shortened V by 1 base and J by 6 bases, and 13 bases separated the two germline ends. CDR1 is SGHTA and CDR2 is FQGNSA in the germline V gene. This CDR3 is CASSLDGGKGEQYF. For the CDR3, the DNA is TGTGCCAGCAGCTTAGACGGGGGAAAGGGCGAGCAGTACTTC.

This clonotype came up many times. The chain recombines TRBV29-1 with TRBJ2-1; TRBD2 matches at 16 bases. Germline loops: CDR1 SQVTM, CDR2 ANQGSEA. V gave up 3 bases and J gave up 5 bases; unmatched junction bases: 13. CDR3 length: 19 residues. CDR3 amino acids: CSVDPGLAGGPIPHNEQFF. The DNA for the CDR3 is TGCAGCGTTGATCCGGGACTAGCGGGAGGGCCCATCCCCCACAATGAGCAGTTCTTC.

This clonotype was seen many times. The gene calls are TRBV28 and TRBJ2-1, with D perhaps TRBD2 (6 bases). V shed 7 bases and J shed 6 bases, with 16 bases lying between them. CDR1 and CDR2 from the germline V gene are MDHEN and SYDVKM. The CDR3 runs 14 residues. The CDR3 loop is CASNPQRATNEQFF. CDR3 coding DNA: TGTGCCAGCAACCCCCAGCGGGCCACCAATGAGCAGTTCTTC.

The chain recombines TRBV13 with TRBJ2-7, with D maybe TRBD1 (6 bases). V dropped 5 bases and J dropped 1 base, with 15 bases sitting between them. The CDR3 sequence is 15 residues long. Germline V CDR1 and CDR2: PRHDT, FYEKMQ (reference sequence). The CDR3 loop is CASSHRSTGSYEQYF. The CDR3 DNA follows: TGTGCCAGCAGCCACCGGTCGACAGGATCCTACGAGCAGTACTTC.

At least ten counts were recorded for this clonotype. The chain couples TRBV28 to TRBJ2-1; D gene uncertain. V was pared by 6 bases and J by 9 bases, with 9 bases between. The CDR3 runs to 11 residues. The germline V gene has CDR1 MDHEN and CDR2 SYDVKM. CDR3 DNA sequence: TGTGCCAGCAGACAAGACCGTGAGCAGTTCTTC. It specifies CASRQDREQFF.

The V and J genes are TRBV7-6 and TRBJ1-2; the match to TRBD1 covers 9 bases. Germline loops: CDR1 SGHVS, CDR2 FNYEAQ. Trimming cost V 0 bases and J 4 bases; bases outside gene matches: 6. The CDR3 consists of 16 residues. The CDR3 protein is CASSLAGTGSIYGYTF. The DNA of the CDR3 is TGTGCCAGCAGCTTAGCCGGGACAGGGAGCATCTATGGCTACACCTTC. The full variable domain, its missing parts supplied by reference TRBV7-6 and TRBJ1-2, is GAGVSQSPRYKVTKRGQDVALRCDPISGHVSLYWYRQALGQGPEFLTYFNYEAQQDKSGLPNDRFSAERPEGSISTLTIQRTEQRDSAMYRCASSLAGTGSIYGYTFGSGTRLTVV.

This clonotype occurred many times. The chain employs TRBV7-8 and TRBJ2-1; 10 bases map to TRBD2. CDR1 and CDR2 from the germline V gene are SGHVS and FQNEAQ. The V gene end was trimmed by 5 bases and the J gene end by 6 bases; junction bases not matched to a gene: 10. The CDR3 loop spans 16 amino acids. Here the CDR3 reads CASSPSGLAGVNEQFF. The CDR3 DNA is TGTGCCAGCAGCCCCTCCGGCCTAGCGGGGGTCAATGAGCAGTTCTTC. The variable domain in full, completed from reference TRBV7-8 and TRBJ2-1, reads GAGVSQSPRYKVAKRGQDVALRCDPISGHVSLFWYQQALGQGPEFLTYFQNEAQLDKSGLPSDRFFAERPEGSVSTLKIQRTQQEDSAVYLCASSPSGLAGVNEQFFGPGTRLTVL.

This clonotype was seen at least ten times. The chain couples TRBV6-2 or TRBV6-3 to TRBJ2-1; D is possibly TRBD1 (5 bases). The CDR3 covers 16 residues. V lost 3 bases and J lost 0, with 12 bases in between. Germline V gives CDR1 MNHEY, CDR2 SVGEGT. CDR3 in DNA: TGTGCCAGCAGTTATTCAGGGCGACCCTCCTACAATGAGCAGTTCTTC. It specifies CASSYSGRPSYNEQFF.

This clonotype was recorded at least ten times. This chain uses TRBV15 with TRBJ1-1, with 8 bases aligning to TRBD1. Germline V gives CDR1 LNHNV, CDR2 YYDKDF (reference sequence). CDR3 length: 17 residues. Trimming at V came to 0 bases and at J to 5 bases, leaving 11 bases not matched to a gene. The CDR3 nucleotides read TGTGCCACCAGCAGAGAGCAGGAGATTACAGGGGGGACTGAAGCTTTCTTT. Encoded protein: CATSREQEITGGTEAFF. Based on the CDR3 plus reference TRBV15 and TRBJ1-1, the full variable domain is DAMVIQNPRYQVTQFGKPVTLSCSQTLNHNVMYWYQQKSSQAPKLLFHYYDKDFNNEADTPDNFQSRRPNTSFCFLDIRSPGLGDTAMYLCATSREQEITGGTEAFFGQGTRLTVV.

This clonotype was detected ten times or more. The V gene is TRBV7-2, the J gene TRBJ2-1, with TRBD1 matching 7 bases. The V gene end was trimmed by 1 base and the J gene end by 6 bases; junction bases not matched to a gene: 3. CDR3 size: 14 residues. Germline V lookup: CDR1 SGHTA, CDR2 FQGNSA. CDR3 protein: CASSLDGTANEQFF. CDR3 bases: TGTGCCAGCAGCTTAGACGGGACAGCCAATGAGCAGTTCTTC.

This clonotype was observed many times. In nucleotides, the CDR3 is TGTGCCAGCAGCTTAGCAACAGGGGGCGCTTCCTACGAGCAGTACTTC. Translation gives CASSLATGGASYEQYF. The gene calls are TRBV7-8 and TRBJ2-7, with 9 bases lining up with TRBD1. The V segment lost 0 bases and the J segment 1 base; nucleotides outside the gene matches: 4. The germline V gene has CDR1 SGHVS and CDR2 FQNEAQ. CDR3 size: 16 residues.

This clonotype was observed at least ten times. Mismatch with germline at one junction end may stem from a read error. The genes are TRBV12-3 or TRBV12-4 and TRBJ2-4, with TRBD2 identical over 11 bases. This CDR3 comprises 14 residues. The CDR3 here is CASSLAGGVDIQYF. Written as DNA, the CDR3 is TGTGCCAGCAGTCTAGCGGGGGGAGTGGACATTCAGTACTTC.

This clonotype was seen many times. This chain uses TRBV5-1 with TRBJ2-5; 7 bases line up with TRBD1. The V segment lost 4 bases and the J segment 4 bases; nucleotides outside the gene matches: 10. The CDR3 consists of 15 residues. Germline lookup yields CDR1 SGHRS and CDR2 YFSETQ. CDR3 loop: CASSQPTGSRETQYF. CDR3 DNA: TGCGCCAGCAGCCAACCGACAGGGAGTAGAGAGACCCAGTACTTC.